These 2 T cell receptor beta chains share one sample of origin, sequenced in a study of blood T cell repertoires in COVID-19. This table comes from immunoSEQ multiplex PCR, and its TCRdb copy is limited to in-frame clones, with some not included. The sample shows 100,000 to 150,000 clones, 65% to 90% of them seen only once. Sequencing input: peripheral blood. These receptors originate from a human donor in a cohort sampled during active COVID-19.

The V and J genes are TRBV4-1 and TRBJ2-1, with D hard to call. The germline gives CDR1 MGHRA, CDR2 YSYEKL. This CDR3 is 14 amino acids long. V was trimmed by 2 bases and J by 5 bases, leaving 10 bases between them. CDR3 loop: CASSQQNRNNEQFF. The CDR3 DNA reads as TGCGCCAGCAGCCAACAAAACAGAAACAATGAGCAGTTCTTC.

V is TRBV2 and J is TRBJ2-7; D perhaps matches TRBD2 (6 bases). Germline CDR1 is SNHLY and CDR2 is FYNNEI. The CDR3 length is 12 residues. V lost 6 bases, J lost 3 bases, and 9 bases lay in between. The CDR3 DNA follows: TGTGCCAGCAGCCGGGAGAACTACGAGCAGTACTTC. Protein sequence: CASSRENYEQYF.